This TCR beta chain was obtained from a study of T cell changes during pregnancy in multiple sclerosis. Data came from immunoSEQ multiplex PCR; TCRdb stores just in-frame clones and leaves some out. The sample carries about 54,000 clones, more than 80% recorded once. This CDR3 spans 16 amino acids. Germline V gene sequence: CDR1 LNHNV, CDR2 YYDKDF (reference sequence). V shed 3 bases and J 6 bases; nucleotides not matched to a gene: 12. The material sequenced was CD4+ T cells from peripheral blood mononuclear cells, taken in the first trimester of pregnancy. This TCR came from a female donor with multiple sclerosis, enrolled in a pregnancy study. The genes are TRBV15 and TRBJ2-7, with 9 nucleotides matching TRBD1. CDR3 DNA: TGTGCCACCAGCAGTGGTCCGGGACAGGGTTTCCGCGAGCAGTACTTC. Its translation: CATSSGPGQGFREQYF.